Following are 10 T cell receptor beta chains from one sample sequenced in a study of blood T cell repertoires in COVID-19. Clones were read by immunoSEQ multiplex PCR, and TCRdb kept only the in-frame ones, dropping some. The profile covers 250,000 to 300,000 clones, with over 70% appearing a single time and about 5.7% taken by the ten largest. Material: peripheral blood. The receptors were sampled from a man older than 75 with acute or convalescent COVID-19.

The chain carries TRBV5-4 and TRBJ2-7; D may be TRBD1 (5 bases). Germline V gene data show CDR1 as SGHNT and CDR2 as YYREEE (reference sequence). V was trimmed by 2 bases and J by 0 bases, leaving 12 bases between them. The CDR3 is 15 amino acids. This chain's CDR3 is CASSFSQGSSYEQYF. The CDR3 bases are TGTGCCAGCAGCTTTTCTCAGGGTTCCTCCTACGAGCAGTACTTC.

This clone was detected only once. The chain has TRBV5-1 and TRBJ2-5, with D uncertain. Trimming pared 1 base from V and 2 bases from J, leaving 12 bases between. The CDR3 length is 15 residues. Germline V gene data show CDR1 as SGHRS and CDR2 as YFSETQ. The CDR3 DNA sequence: TGCGCCAGCAGCTTGAATCGCGGCGCACAAGAGACCCAGTACTTC. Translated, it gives CASSLNRGAQETQYF.

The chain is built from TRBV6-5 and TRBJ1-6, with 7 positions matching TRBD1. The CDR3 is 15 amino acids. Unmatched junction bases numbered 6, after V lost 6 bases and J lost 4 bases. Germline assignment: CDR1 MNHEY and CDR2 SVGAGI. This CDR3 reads CASRAGQTYNSPLHF. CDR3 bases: TGTGCCAGCAGGGCGGGACAGACTTATAATTCACCCCTCCACTTT.

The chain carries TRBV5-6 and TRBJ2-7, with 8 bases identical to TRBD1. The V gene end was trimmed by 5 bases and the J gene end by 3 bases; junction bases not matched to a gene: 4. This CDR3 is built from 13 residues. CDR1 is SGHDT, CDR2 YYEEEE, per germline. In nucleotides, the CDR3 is TGTGCCAGCAGACCCGACAGGGGCTACGAGCAGTACTTC. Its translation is CASRPDRGYEQYF.

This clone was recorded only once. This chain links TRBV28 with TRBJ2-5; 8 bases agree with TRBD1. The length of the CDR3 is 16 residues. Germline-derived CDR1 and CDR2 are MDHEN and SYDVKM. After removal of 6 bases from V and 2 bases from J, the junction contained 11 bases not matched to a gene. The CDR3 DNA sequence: TGTGCCAGCAGCCCTAGACAGGGGAGGTCGCAAGAGACCCAGTACTTC. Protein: CASSPRQGRSQETQYF.

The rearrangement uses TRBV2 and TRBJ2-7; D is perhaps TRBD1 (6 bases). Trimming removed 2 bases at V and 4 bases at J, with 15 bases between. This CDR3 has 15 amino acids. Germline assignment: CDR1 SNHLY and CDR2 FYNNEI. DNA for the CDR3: TGTGCCAGCAGTGAAATGGCAGGGGTGGGATACGAGCAGTACTTC. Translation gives CASSEMAGVGYEQYF.

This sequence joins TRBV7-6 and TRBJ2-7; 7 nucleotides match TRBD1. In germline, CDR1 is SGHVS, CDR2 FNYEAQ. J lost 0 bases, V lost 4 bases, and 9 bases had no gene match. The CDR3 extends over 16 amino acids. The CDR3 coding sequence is TGTGCCAGCAGCTCCAGCCCGGGACAGAGCTCCTACGAGCAGTACTTC. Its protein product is CASSSSPGQSSYEQYF.

The DNA of the CDR3 is TGTGCCAGCAGCCCTCGGACAGGGGGCTTGTCTGGAAACACCATATATTTT. This encodes CASSPRTGGLSGNTIYF. The chain recombines TRBV28 with TRBJ1-3, with 11 positions matching TRBD1. The CDR3 contains 17 residues. Trimming at V came to 6 bases and at J to 1 base, leaving 8 bases not matched to a gene. Per germline, CDR1 MDHEN and CDR2 SYDVKM.

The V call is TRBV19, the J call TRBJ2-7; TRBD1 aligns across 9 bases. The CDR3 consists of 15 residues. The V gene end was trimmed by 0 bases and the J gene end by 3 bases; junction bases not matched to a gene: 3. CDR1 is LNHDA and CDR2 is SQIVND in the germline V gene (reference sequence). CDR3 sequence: CASSIEGTGYYEQYF. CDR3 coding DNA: TGTGCCAGTAGTATAGAGGGGACAGGGTACTACGAGCAGTACTTC.

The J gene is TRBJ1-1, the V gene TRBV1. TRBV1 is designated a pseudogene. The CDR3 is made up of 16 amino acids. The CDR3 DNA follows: TGCACCAGCAGCCAAGAAGTGGGGAGGTGGAACACTGAAGCTTTCTTT. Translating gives CTSSQEVGRWNTEAFF.